This note documents a single T cell receptor (beta chain) sequence. Data came from immunoSEQ multiplex PCR; TCRdb stores just in-frame clones and leaves some out. The data show approximately 30,000 clones, 97% seen once. Latent tuberculosis screening used tuberculin skin test and IGRA at entry. The sample originates from a study of T cells in tuberculosis. V was shortened by 2 bases and J by 2 bases, with 15 bases between the two germline ends. From germline, CDR1 is MGHRA and CDR2 YSYEKL. This CDR3 contains 17 residues. The source of this sequence is a donor aged 10 to 29 with latent tuberculosis or without tuberculosis infection. Sequencing was carried out using PBMCs. The J gene is TRBJ2-2, the V gene TRBV4-1; D gene unclear. The CDR3 coding sequence is TGCGCCAGCAGCCAACACGCGACCAGACAAAACACCGGGGAGCTGTTTTTT. Residues: CASSQHATRQNTGELFF.